Listed below are T cell receptor beta chains from one sample, sequenced in a study of tissue T cells after allogeneic stem cell transplantation. Produced via immunoSEQ multiplex PCR; TCRdb's table is partial and in-frame only. Among about 400 clones listed, about 76% were seen once. Sequenced here: jejunal tissue, sampled at autopsy. The receptor set was obtained from a female patient aged 35-70 years with steroid-refractory graft-versus-host disease after an allogeneic stem cell transplant. The graft donor may be the source of some T cells. Each CDR3 is given with its conserved first and last residue. The D gene is left open where the match is weak. Some rows mark clone size as missing; the rest say once, few, many or name a class of expanded clone.

>NA|TRBV4-1|TRBJ2-2|TRBD2
CASSLGRSGELFF
TGCGCCAGCAGCCTCGGGAGGTCCGGGGAGCTGTTTTTT
>once|TRBV14|TRBJ2-7|NA
CASSQGSSYEQYF
TGTGCCAGCAGCCAGGGGAGCTCCTACGAGCAGTACTTC
>NA|TRBV21-1|TRBJ2-4|NA
CASRPAAKNIQYF
TGTGCCAGCAGGCCTGCAGCCAAAAACATTCAGTACTTC
>NA|TRBV3-1/TRBV3-2|TRBJ2-5|NA
CASSLARRETQYF
TGTGCCAGCAGTCTAGCGAGGAGAGAGACCCAGTACTTC
>NA|TRBV4-1|TRBJ1-2|NA
CASSPLQGYGYTF
TGCGCCAGCAGCCCTCTCCAGGGGTATGGCTACACCTTC
>NA|TRBV30|TRBJ1-5|TRBD1
CAWLPRQGEAMGNQPQHF
TGTGCCTGGTTACCCCGGCAGGGGGAAGCCATGGGCAATCAGCCCCAGCATTTT
>NA|TRBV6-5|TRBJ2-5|NA
CASSYSMETQYF
TGTGCCAGCAGTTACTCGATGGAGACCCAGTACTTC
>once|TRBV12-3/TRBV12-4|TRBJ1-5|NA
CASSLGGQPQHF
TGTGCCAGCAGTTTAGGAGGACAGCCCCAGCATTTT
>few|TRBV3-1/TRBV3-2|TRBJ2-7|TRBD1
CASSPGQGGREQYF
TGTGCCAGCAGCCCTGGACAGGGGGGAAGGGAGCAGTACTTC
>NA|TRBV27|TRBJ1-1|NA
CASSIQANTEAFF
TGTGCCAGCAGCATCCAGGCTAACACTGAAGCTTTCTTT
>NA|TRBV28|TRBJ1-5|NA
CASSPGRADQPQHF
TGTGCCAGCAGCCCCGGCAGGGCGGATCAGCCCCAGCATTTT
>NA|TRBV27|TRBJ2-7|NA
CASSSWTSSYEQYF
TGTGCCAGCAGTTCTTGGACTTCCTCCTACGAGCAGTACTTC
>NA|TRBV18|TRBJ2-3|TRBD2
CASSPVLAGASDTQYF
TGTGCCAGCTCACCAGTGCTAGCGGGAGCTTCAGATACGCAGTATTTT
>NA|TRBV9|TRBJ1-4|NA
CASSVGITGEKLFF
TGTGCCAGCAGCGTCGGGATAACCGGGGAAAAACTGTTTTTT
>once|TRBV6-5|TRBJ1-3|TRBD1
CATTLRDSSGNTIYF
TGTGCCACCACTCTTAGGGACAGCTCTGGAAACACCATATATTTT
>NA|TRBV6-5|TRBJ1-2|NA
CASSYRAMDGYTF
TGTGCCAGCAGTTACCGGGCCATGGATGGCTACACCTTC
>NA|TRBV10-2|TRBJ2-1|NA
CASSRGNSYNEQFF
TGCGCCAGCAGCCGTGGAAACTCCTACAATGAGCAGTTCTTC
>NA|TRBV12-3/TRBV12-4|TRBJ2-1|NA
CASSLRDNEQFF
TGTGCCAGCAGTTTGAGGGACAATGAGCAGTTCTTC
>NA|TRBV20-1|TRBJ2-7|NA
CSASPVGGGYEQYF
TGCAGTGCTAGTCCGGTGGGGGGCGGGTACGAGCAGTACTTC
>NA|TRBV18|TRBJ2-1|NA
CASSPPYRALRNEQFF
TGTGCCAGCTCACCCCCGTACAGGGCGCTACGGAATGAGCAGTTCTTC
>once|TRBV7-2|TRBJ2-1|NA
CASSPTTGSHNEQFF
TGTGCCAGCAGCCCAACAACCGGGAGCCACAATGAGCAGTTCTTC
>few|TRBV28|TRBJ1-4|NA
CASSSWEKLFF
TGTGCCAGCAGTTCATGGGAAAAACTGTTTTTT